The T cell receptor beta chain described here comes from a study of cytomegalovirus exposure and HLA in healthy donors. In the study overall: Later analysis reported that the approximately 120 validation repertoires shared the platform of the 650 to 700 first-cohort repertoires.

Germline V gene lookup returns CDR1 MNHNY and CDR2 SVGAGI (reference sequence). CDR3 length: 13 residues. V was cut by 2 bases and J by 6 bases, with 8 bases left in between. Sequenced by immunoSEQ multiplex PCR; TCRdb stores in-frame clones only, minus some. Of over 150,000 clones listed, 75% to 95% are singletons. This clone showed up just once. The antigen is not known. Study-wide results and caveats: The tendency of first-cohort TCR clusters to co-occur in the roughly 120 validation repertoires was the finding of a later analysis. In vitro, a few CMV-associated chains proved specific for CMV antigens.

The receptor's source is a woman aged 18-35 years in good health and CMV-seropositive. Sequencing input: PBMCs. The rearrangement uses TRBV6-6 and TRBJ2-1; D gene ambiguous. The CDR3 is CASSYGLVNEQFF. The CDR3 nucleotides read TGTGCCAGCAGTTACGGGCTCGTCAATGAGCAGTTCTTC.